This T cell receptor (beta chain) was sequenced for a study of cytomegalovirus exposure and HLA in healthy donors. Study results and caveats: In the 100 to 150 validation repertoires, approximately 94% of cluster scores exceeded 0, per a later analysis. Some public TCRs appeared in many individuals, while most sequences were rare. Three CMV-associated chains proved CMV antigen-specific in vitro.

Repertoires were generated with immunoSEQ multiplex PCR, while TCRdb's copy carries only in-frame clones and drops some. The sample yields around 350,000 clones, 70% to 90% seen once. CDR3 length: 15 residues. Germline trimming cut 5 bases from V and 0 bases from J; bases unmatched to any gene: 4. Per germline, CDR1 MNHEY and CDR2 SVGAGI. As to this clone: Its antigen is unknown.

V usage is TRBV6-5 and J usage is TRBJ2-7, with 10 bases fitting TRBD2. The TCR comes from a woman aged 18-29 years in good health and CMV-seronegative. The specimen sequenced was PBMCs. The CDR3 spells CASSGGTSDSYEQYF. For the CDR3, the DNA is TGTGCCAGCAGTGGTGGGACTAGCGACTCCTACGAGCAGTACTTC.